Each of the 8 T cell receptor beta chains below was sequenced from the same sample in a study of blood T cell repertoires in COVID-19. Some clones are missing from TCRdb's copy, which holds only in-frame ones; the method was immunoSEQ multiplex PCR. This sample has some 83,000 clones, with 80% found just once. Sequenced: peripheral blood. These receptors originate from a man in his fifties or sixties with active or convalescent COVID-19.

In its sample, this clone was seen a few times. V is TRBV6-5 and J is TRBJ1-5; TRBD1 matches 7 bases. The CDR3 totals 15 residues. V dropped 5 bases and J dropped 0; count of bases not matched to a gene: 4. CDR1 is MNHEY and CDR2 is SVGAGI in the germline V gene. The CDR3 DNA follows: TGTGCCAGCAGTCCGGACAGGATTAGCAATCAGCCCCAGCATTTT. It specifies CASSPDRISNQPQHF.

This chain links TRBV9 with TRBJ1-2; TRBD1 is a possible D gene (5 bases). Germline V CDR1 and CDR2: SGDLS, YYNGEE. Between the trimmed V and J ends, which lost 5 bases and 5 bases, there was a span of 16 bases. The CDR3 loop spans 14 amino acids. Written as DNA, the CDR3 is TGTGCCAGCAGAGCGGATGGGGGGAATTATGGCTACACCTTC. Translation gives CASRADGGNYGYTF.

This chain connects TRBV7-9 to TRBJ2-7, with D maybe TRBD1 (5 bases). This CDR3 region has 15 residues. Germline V gene sequence: CDR1 SEHNR, CDR2 FQNEAQ (reference sequence). V was clipped by 3 bases and J by 6 bases, with 18 bases between them. The CDR3 protein is CASSFSGFNLAEQYF. The CDR3 DNA follows: TGTGCCAGCAGCTTTTCAGGGTTTAATCTGGCCGAGCAGTACTTC.

V usage is TRBV29-1 and J usage is TRBJ1-2, with D possibly being TRBD1 (6 bases). The CDR3 runs to 13 residues. Trimming took off 1 base at V and 4 bases at J, with 10 bases between the two ends. Germline-derived CDR1 and CDR2 are SQVTM and ANQGSEA. The CDR3 bases are TGCAGCGTTGAAGCAGGGGCAGGCTATGGCTACACCTTC. It translates to CSVEAGAGYGYTF.

This chain uses TRBV18 with TRBJ2-5; D is perhaps TRBD2 (5 bases). CDR3 length: 15 residues. The germline CDR1 and CDR2 sequences are KGHSH and LQKENI. The V and J ends lost 1 base and 0 bases respectively, with 9 bases between them. The CDR3 loop reads CASSPLGLDQETQYF. CDR3 bases: TGTGCCAGCTCACCACTCGGACTGGACCAAGAGACCCAGTACTTC. The entire variable domain, with the rest obtained from reference TRBV18 and TRBJ2-5, is as follows: NAGVMQNPRHLVRRRGQEARLRCSPMKGHSHVYWYRQLPEEGLKFMVYLQKENIIDESGMPKERFSAEFPKEGPSILRIQQVVRGDSAAYFCASSPLGLDQETQYFGPGTRLLVL.

V and J are TRBV12-5 and TRBJ1-3; D may be TRBD1 (5 bases). The germline V gene encodes CDR1 LGHNT and CDR2 FRNRAP. The CDR3 spans 13 residues. CDR3 loop: CAAGRPSGNTIYF. The CDR3 nucleotides read TGTGCGGCGGGACGCCCCTCTGGAAACACCATATATTTT.

V gene TRBV11-2 combines with J gene TRBJ1-1; D is undetermined. The CDR3 sequence is 14 residues long. V was pared by 4 bases and J by 1 base, with 10 bases between. Germline V gene lookup returns CDR1 SGHAT and CDR2 FQNNGV. CDR3 sequence reads: CASSSFEENTEAFF. The CDR3 DNA reads TGTGCCAGCAGCTCCTTTGAGGAGAACACTGAAGCTTTCTTT.

The chain carries TRBV3-1 (or the pseudogene TRBV3-2) and TRBJ2-2, with TRBD1 matching over 11 bases. Unmatched junction bases numbered 7, after V lost 2 bases and J lost 8 bases. The CDR3 consists of 16 residues. Germline assignment: CDR1 LGHDT and CDR2 YNNKEL (reference sequence). In nucleotides, the CDR3 is TGTGCCAGCAGCCAACCTAGGACAGGGGGCCCAGGGGAGCTGTTTTTT. Its translation is CASSQPRTGGPGELFF.